This T cell receptor (beta chain) was captured by sequencing in a study of cytomegalovirus exposure and HLA in healthy donors. Study results and caveats: TCR sequences were mostly rare, though some public TCRs occurred in many donors. The authors assumed roughly uniform sequencing depth across donors for presence/absence analyses.

About this clone: What it binds is not known.

Amplification used 60 Vbeta primers and 13 Jbeta primers. Authors' analysis steps: Unique TCR beta chains numbered around 80 million in a later analysis, with about 9.9 million shared. Assay used: immunoSEQ multiplex PCR; TCRdb lists only in-frame clones, some missing. V and J calls and clone size follow that table, whereas D and trimming were derived from the DNA. The profile shows 100,000 to 150,000 clones, 70% to 85% of them singletons. The CDR3 consists of 14 residues. Trimming shortened V by 4 bases and J by 3 bases, and 10 bases separated the two germline ends. The germline CDR1 and CDR2 sequences are LGHNA and YSLEER.

Sample: PBMCs. The sequence came from a boy between 2 and 10 years old in good health and CMV-seronegative. The V and J genes are TRBV4-3 and TRBJ2-1, with D possibly being TRBD2 (5 bases). CDR3 in amino acids: CASSPGSLYNEQFF. The DNA for the CDR3 is TGCGCCAGCAGCCCGGGGTCCCTCTACAATGAGCAGTTCTTC.